Listed here are 15 T cell receptor beta chains from one sample, sequenced in a study of CD8+ T cells in alopecia areata. cDNA prepared by RNA extraction and subsequent reverse transcription served as the template for sequencing. The data were produced by immunoSEQ multiplex PCR, yet TCRdb's version contains in-frame clones alone and is incomplete. This sample yields some 82,000 clones, of which roughly 51% are seen a single time; just over 5.5% belongs to the top ten. Sequenced material: NKG2D-high CD8+ T cells sorted from blood. All receptors derive from a human donor with alopecia areata.

V usage is TRBV4-1 and J usage is TRBJ1-1; no clear D gene. CDR1 is MGHRA and CDR2 is YSYEKL in the germline V gene. The CDR3 consists of 14 residues. The ends were cut back, 0 bases at V and 5 bases at J, with 10 bases in the middle. DNA for the CDR3: TGCGCCAGCAGCCAAGAGGTGGGTTGGACTGAAGCTTTCTTT. It codes for CASSQEVGWTEAFF.

The chain carries TRBV29-1 and TRBJ2-7; D unresolved. CDR3 size: 12 residues. Germline values: CDR1 SQVTM, CDR2 ANQGSEA. Trimming left V 7 bases short and J 3 bases short, with 13 bases between. CDR3 protein: CSAADPFYEQYF. The CDR3, as DNA: TGCAGCGCCGCCGACCCATTCTACGAGCAGTACTTC.

This chain links TRBV7-9 with TRBJ2-2; D gene uncertain. Germline values: CDR1 SEHNR, CDR2 FQNEAQ (reference sequence). The ends were cut back, 4 bases at V and 0 bases at J, with 12 bases in the middle. CDR3 length equals 16 residues. The CDR3 reads CASSSKLPSNTGELFF. In nucleotides, the CDR3 is TGTGCCAGCAGCTCCAAATTACCTTCGAACACCGGGGAGCTGTTTTTT.

This clone was found a few times. This chain uses TRBV28 with TRBJ2-5; no reliable D call. V lost 3 bases and J lost 1, with 12 bases in between. Germline-derived CDR1 and CDR2 are MDHEN and SYDVKM. CDR3 size: 15 residues. CDR3 amino acids: CASSFKRGPQETQYF. The CDR3, as DNA: TGTGCCAGCAGTTTTAAACGCGGCCCCCAAGAGACCCAGTACTTC.

The chain carries TRBV28 and TRBJ2-1; 8 bases fit TRBD2. Germline CDR1 is MDHEN and CDR2 is SYDVKM. The CDR3 loop spans 15 amino acids. Unmatched junction bases numbered 10, after V lost 7 bases and J lost 5 bases. The CDR3 nucleotides are TGTGCCAGCACCCCCCCCGGGAGGGCCAACAATGAGCAGTTCTTC. This encodes CASTPPGRANNEQFF.

This clone was seen a few times. The genes are TRBV29-1 and TRBJ2-1; 10 positions match TRBD2. The V gene end was trimmed by 4 bases and the J gene end by 7 bases; junction bases not matched to a gene: 1. The germline V gene has CDR1 SQVTM and CDR2 ANQGSEA. This CDR3 is built from 12 residues. This chain's CDR3 is CSVATSGNEQFF. In nucleotides, the CDR3 is TGCAGCGTTGCGACTAGCGGGAATGAGCAGTTCTTC.

This chain links TRBV29-1 with TRBJ2-3, with D perhaps matching TRBD2 (5 bases). The germline V and J ends were trimmed by 5 bases and 7 bases, with 22 bases remaining between them. The CDR3 has 15 residues. CDR1 SQVTM and CDR2 ANQGSEA come from the germline V gene. CDR3 in DNA: TGCAGCGTTCTTGAAGGACTCTCCCCCGAAAATACGCAGTATTTT. Translation: CSVLEGLSPENTQYF.

A few counts support this clone. The CDR3 nucleotides read TGTGCCAGCACCCCCCCGTGGGGGGATACTGAAGCTTTCTTT. Amino acids: CASTPPWGDTEAFF. The chain links TRBV28 to TRBJ1-1; perhaps TRBD1 as D (5 bases). V dropped 7 bases and J dropped 5 bases, with 17 bases sitting between them. From germline, CDR1 is MDHEN and CDR2 SYDVKM. The CDR3 length is 14 residues.

This clone showed up just a few times. The rearrangement uses TRBV2 and TRBJ2-5, with D possibly TRBD1 on 7 matching bases. The CDR3 totals 14 residues. CDR1 and CDR2 (germline): SNHLY, FYNNEI. Trimming left V 6 bases short and J 1 base short, with 12 bases between. In DNA, the CDR3 is TGTGCCAGCAGGAATCAGGGGGGCCAAGAGACCCAGTACTTC. Amino acids: CASRNQGGQETQYF. Full variable domain (missing parts from reference TRBV2 and TRBJ2-5): EPEVTQTPSHQVTQMGQEVILRCVPISNHLYFYWYRQILGQKVEFLVSFYNNEISEKSEIFDDQFSVERPDGSNFTLKIRSTKLEDSAMYFCASRNQGGQETQYFGPGTRLLVL.

The genes are TRBV4-1 and TRBJ1-2; D possibly corresponds to TRBD1 (5 bases). V was clipped by 3 bases and J by 8 bases, with 10 bases between them. This CDR3 region has 12 residues. Per the germline V gene, CDR1 is MGHRA and CDR2 is YSYEKL. CDR3 sequence (DNA): TGCGCCAGCAGCCAGTCCTACAGGGGCTACACCTTC. It codes for CASSQSYRGYTF.

In its sample, this clone was seen once. The gene calls are TRBV6-6 and TRBJ2-7; perhaps TRBD1 as D (5 bases). CDR1 and CDR2 from the germline V gene are MNHNY and SVGAGI (reference sequence). CDR3 length: 12 residues. Deletions cut 6 bases from V and 3 bases from J, with 9 bases between. The CDR3 nucleotides are TGTGCCAGCAGCCGCGACAGCTACGAGCAGTACTTC. Translation: CASSRDSYEQYF.

The chain couples TRBV10-3 to TRBJ2-7; D call uncertain. Per the germline V gene, CDR1 is ENHRY and CDR2 is SYGVKD. This CDR3 is built from 14 residues. DNA for the CDR3: TGTGCGACCTCAGAAGGTGTCGGGCTCTACGAGCAGTACTTC. This gives the protein CATSEGVGLYEQYF.

V and J are TRBV28 and TRBJ2-7; weak D call: TRBD1 (5 bases). The length of the CDR3 is 15 residues. The V end was cut by 4 bases, the J end by 6 bases, with 19 bases between. CDR1 and CDR2 (germline): MDHEN, SYDVKM. The CDR3 sequence: CASSSKSSRVVEQYF. CDR3 nucleotides: TGTGCCAGCAGTTCGAAATCCTCCAGGGTTGTCGAGCAGTACTTC.

In DNA, the CDR3 is TGTGCCAGCAGCTTAGAGCTCGGCCGGACAGGGTATTTT. Translating it yields CASSLELGRTGYF. The chain joins TRBV11-2 to TRBJ2-3; 7 bases map to TRBD1. CDR1 and CDR2 (germline): SGHAT, FQNNGV. CDR3 length equals 13 residues. The trim removed 0 bases at V and 14 bases at J, leaving 8 bases unmatched. Full variable domain (missing parts from reference TRBV11-2 and TRBJ2-3): EAGVAQSPRYKIIEKRQSVAFWCNPISGHATLYWYQQILGQGPKLLIQFQNNGVVDDSQLPKDRFSAERLKGVDSTLKIQPAKLEDSAVYLCASSLELGRTGYFGPGTRLTVL.

This chain connects TRBV9 to TRBJ2-2; no clear D gene. This CDR3 has 13 amino acids. Germline-derived CDR1 and CDR2 are SGDLS and YYNGEE. The V gene lost 2 bases and the J gene lost 5 bases, with 7 bases spanning the gap. The CDR3 DNA reads TGTGCCAGCAGCGTTTACGATACCGGGGAGCTGTTTTTT. Translation gives CASSVYDTGELFF.